Below are 30 T cell receptor beta chains sequenced from a single sample in a study of blood T cell repertoires in COVID-19. Only in-frame clones appear in the TCRdb table, and some are missing; sequencing was by immunoSEQ multiplex PCR. In the table there are more than 250,000 clones, approximately 87% of which are singletons. The sequencing input was peripheral blood. These receptors originate from a man in his fifties or sixties who had recovered from COVID-19.

The sample holds one count of this clone. This chain links TRBV30 with TRBJ1-1; D perhaps matches TRBD1 (5 bases). The germline gives CDR1 GTSNPN, CDR2 SVGIG (reference sequence). V lost 4 bases to trimming and J lost 6 bases, with 21 bases between them. The CDR3 consists of 15 residues. The CDR3 DNA reads TGTGCCTGGACAAGGGGAGGCAGGGTAACGGCTGAAGCTTTCTTT. It yields the protein CAWTRGGRVTAEAFF.

The chain has TRBV7-2 and TRBJ1-2; D uncertain. The CDR3 has 15 amino acids. Germline V gene lookup returns CDR1 SGHTA and CDR2 FQGNSA. Trimming cost V 2 bases and J 4 bases, with 14 bases left between them. The CDR3 loop reads CASSLKRLGSYGYTF. For the CDR3, the DNA is TGTGCCAGCAGCTTAAAGCGGTTGGGGTCCTATGGCTACACCTTC.

The V and J genes are TRBV7-2 and TRBJ1-1; TRBD1 agrees at 7 bases. The length of the CDR3 is 13 residues. Germline CDR1 SGHTA, CDR2 FQGNSA. V was pared by 5 bases and J by 8 bases, with 8 bases of the junction left unmatched. CDR3 region: CASSHRGRLEAFF. The CDR3 nucleotides are TGTGCCAGCAGCCACAGGGGACGCTTGGAAGCTTTCTTT.

This chain connects TRBV27 to TRBJ2-4; 7 nucleotides match TRBD2. CDR3 length: 15 residues. The ends lost 7 bases at V and 3 bases at J; junction bases unmatched: 9. Germline lookup yields CDR1 MNHEY and CDR2 SMNVEV (reference sequence). The CDR3 loop reads CASNPLAEGKNIQYF. The CDR3 coding sequence is TGTGCCAGCAATCCCCTAGCGGAGGGCAAAAACATTCAGTACTTC.

V and J are TRBV10-3 and TRBJ2-3; perhaps TRBD2 as D (5 bases). Trimming pared 6 bases from V and 6 bases from J, leaving 13 bases between. The CDR3 covers 13 residues. Germline CDR1 reads ENHRY; CDR2 reads SYGVKD. The CDR3 sequence: CAISREPTDTQYF. The CDR3 nucleotides read TGTGCCATCAGCCGGGAACCCACTGATACGCAGTATTTT.

This rearrangement joins TRBV6-2 or TRBV6-3 to TRBJ2-1, with 7 bases that match TRBD2. CDR3 length: 15 amino acids. Trimming cost V 2 bases and J 0 bases; bases outside gene matches: 1. Germline-derived CDR1 and CDR2 are MNHEY and SVGEGT. DNA of the CDR3: TGTGCCAGCAGTTACGGCGGGAGCTCCTACAATGAGCAGTTCTTC. It codes for CASSYGGSSYNEQFF.

The chain recombines TRBV19 with TRBJ1-2; D possibly corresponds to TRBD1 (6 bases). V lost 7 bases to trimming and J lost 4 bases, with 19 bases between them. From germline, CDR1 is LNHDA and CDR2 SQIVND (reference sequence). This CDR3 region has 15 residues. The CDR3 coding sequence is TGTGCCAGTACTCGCGCGGACAGCGAACTCTATGGCTACACCTTC. Its protein is CASTRADSELYGYTF.

V and J are TRBV13 and TRBJ2-7, with 10 bases identical to TRBD2. From germline, CDR1 is PRHDT and CDR2 FYEKMQ (reference sequence). After removal of 4 bases from V and 4 bases from J, the junction contained 7 bases not matched to a gene. The CDR3 runs 15 residues. CDR3 region: CASSSLAGGKYEQYF. The CDR3 DNA reads TGTGCCAGCAGCTCGTTAGCGGGGGGAAAATACGAGCAGTACTTC.

The chain uses TRBV6-5 and TRBJ1-1; D call uncertain. The CDR3 extends over 13 amino acids. From germline, CDR1 is MNHEY and CDR2 SVGAGI. Between the trimmed V and J ends, which lost 7 bases and 11 bases, there was a span of 20 bases. CDR3 in amino acids: CASNLDRTMGAFF. As DNA, the CDR3 is TGTGCCAGCAACCTGGACCGGACTATGGGGGCTTTCTTT.

This rearrangement joins TRBV29-1 to TRBJ1-5; TRBD1 might be the D (5 bases). The CDR3 length is 12 residues. Trimming cost V 6 bases and J 5 bases, with 11 bases left between them. Germline V lookup: CDR1 SQVTM, CDR2 ANQGSEA. The CDR3 sequence is CSVQEGDQPQHF. CDR3 bases: TGCAGCGTCCAGGAAGGGGATCAGCCCCAGCATTTT.

The CDR3 reads CASSSAGIGYNEQFF. Here the CDR3 DNA reads TGTGCCAGCAGCTCAGCGGGAATTGGGTATAATGAGCAGTTCTTC. V usage is TRBV5-4 and J usage is TRBJ2-1; the match to TRBD2 covers 7 bases. V lost 3 bases and J lost 7; bases outside the gene matches: 10. Germline CDR1 is SGHNT and CDR2 is YYREEE (reference sequence). The CDR3 length is 15 residues.

This chain connects TRBV30 to TRBJ2-3; perhaps TRBD2 as D (7 bases). CDR3 size: 14 residues. Germline loops: CDR1 GTSNPN, CDR2 SVGIG (reference sequence). With 0 bases removed from V and 5 bases from J, the gap between germline ends came to 12 bases. CDR3 bases: TGTGCCTGGAGTGTAGGGGGGGATAGAGATACGCAGTATTTT. It codes for CAWSVGGDRDTQYF.

This clone occurred a few times. Other DNA sequences of this sample code for an identical CDR3. The chain couples TRBV12-3 or TRBV12-4 to TRBJ1-3, with D tentatively TRBD1 (5 bases). The V end was cut by 6 bases, the J end by 4 bases, with 7 bases between. The length of the CDR3 is 12 residues. The CDR3 protein is CASSRQGNTIYF. CDR3 nucleotides: TGTGCCAGCAGCCGACAGGGAAACACCATATATTTT.

CDR3 nucleotides: TGTGCCAGCAGTGAATTGCTAGCGGGGTCTAGCACAGATACGCAGTATTTT. It encodes CASSELLAGSSTDTQYF. The chain employs TRBV6-1 and TRBJ2-3; the match to TRBD2 covers 9 bases. Trimming removed 2 bases from V and 0 bases from J; junction bases left unmatched: 6. Germline assignment: CDR1 MNHNS and CDR2 SASEGT. The CDR3 consists of 17 residues.

This chain uses TRBV5-6 with TRBJ1-5; D may be TRBD1 (6 bases). Germline assignment: CDR1 SGHDT and CDR2 YYEEEE. The CDR3 consists of 17 residues. V lost 3 bases, J lost 7 bases, and 23 bases lay in between. The CDR3 bases are TGTGCCAGCAGCTCAGGCGTGATTGCAGGGGCTGGGCAGCCCCAGCATTTT. The encoded protein is CASSSGVIAGAGQPQHF.

The CDR3 DNA reads as TGTGCCAGCAGTGTGCAGGGGGGAAGCACAGATACGCAGTATTTT. This encodes CASSVQGGSTDTQYF. The chain uses TRBV2 and TRBJ2-3, with a possible D match to TRBD1 (7 bases). V gave up 4 bases and J gave up 0 bases, with 11 bases separating them. Germline CDR1 SNHLY, CDR2 FYNNEI. This CDR3 is 15 amino acids long.

The rearrangement joins TRBV5-5 to TRBJ2-3; D not resolved. The length of the CDR3 is 15 residues. V was cut by 0 bases and J by 4 bases, with 12 bases left in between. Germline lookup yields CDR1 SGHKS and CDR2 YYEKEE (reference sequence). CDR3 in amino acids: CASSLASLAADTQYF. Here the CDR3 DNA reads TGTGCCAGCAGCTTGGCCTCGTTAGCTGCAGATACGCAGTATTTT.

The chain combines TRBV5-1 with TRBJ2-5, with 12 bases that match TRBD2. The CDR3 length is 17 residues. V gave up 9 bases and J gave up 2 bases; unmatched junction bases: 14. Germline values: CDR1 SGHRS, CDR2 YFSETQ. This chain's CDR3 is CATSPRASGRAQETQYF. CDR3 nucleotide sequence: TGCGCCACCTCACCCCGGGCTAGCGGGAGGGCTCAAGAGACCCAGTACTTC.

This sequence joins TRBV19 and TRBJ1-3; 7 bases are a match to TRBD1. The germline V gene has CDR1 LNHDA and CDR2 SQIVND (reference sequence). This CDR3 is 16 amino acids long. V was clipped by 2 bases and J by 0 bases; unmatched bases: 4. CDR3 in DNA: TGTGCCAGTAGTATAACAGGGGAAAGCTCTGGAAACACCATATATTTT. Protein: CASSITGESSGNTIYF.

The gene calls are TRBV9 and TRBJ2-1; TRBD1 might be the D (6 bases). Deletions cut 4 bases from V and 3 bases from J, with 11 bases between. Germline V gives CDR1 SGDLS, CDR2 YYNGEE. The CDR3 consists of 14 residues. The CDR3 spells CASSPRDNYNEQFF. The CDR3 DNA reads TGTGCCAGCAGCCCGAGGGACAACTACAATGAGCAGTTCTTC.

J is TRBJ2-7 and V is TRBV19; possible D gene TRBD1, 6 bases. This CDR3 spans 15 amino acids. The germline V gene encodes CDR1 LNHDA and CDR2 SQIVND (reference sequence). Trimming removed 3 bases from V and 2 bases from J, with 14 bases in between. For the CDR3, the DNA is TGTGCCAGTAGTATTGCCGGGACAAACGCCTACGAGCAGTACTTC. Translated, it gives CASSIAGTNAYEQYF.

The chain is built from TRBV7-2 and TRBJ1-2, with no clear D. The germline CDR1 and CDR2 sequences are SGHTA and FQGNSA. Trimming removed 0 bases from V and 4 bases from J, with 12 bases in between. CDR3 size: 15 residues. The CDR3 region is CASSLALWQVYGYTF. The CDR3 DNA reads as TGTGCCAGCAGCTTAGCGCTCTGGCAGGTCTATGGCTACACCTTC. The full variable domain, in which reference TRBV7-2 and TRBJ1-2 provide the parts outside the CDR3, is GAGVSQSPSNKVTEKGKDVELRCDPISGHTALYWYRQSLGQGLEFLIYFQGNSAPDKSGLPSDRFSAERTGGSVSTLTIQRTQQEDSAVYLCASSLALWQVYGYTFGSGTRLTVV.

The chain has TRBV29-1 and TRBJ2-3, with a weak D call TRBD2 (5 bases). V shed 1 base and J shed 4 bases, with 9 bases lying between them. This CDR3 is built from 13 residues. The V gene's germline CDR1 is SQVTM and CDR2 ANQGSEA. The CDR3 is CSVEVGRPDTQYF. As DNA, the CDR3 is TGCAGCGTTGAAGTAGGGAGACCAGATACGCAGTATTTT.

V usage is TRBV11-2 and J usage is TRBJ2-7, with TRBD1 as a possible D gene (6 bases). The CDR3 has 12 amino acids. CDR1 is SGHAT and CDR2 is FQNNGV in the germline V gene. V was clipped by 5 bases and J by 4 bases, with 9 bases between them. The CDR3 reads CASSRDMYEQYF. In DNA form, the CDR3 reads TGTGCCAGCAGCAGGGACATGTACGAGCAGTACTTC.

V is TRBV19 and J is TRBJ2-3; TRBD1 matches at 8 bases. The germline V gene has CDR1 LNHDA and CDR2 SQIVND (reference sequence). The CDR3 has 18 amino acids. V was clipped by 3 bases and J by 7 bases; unmatched bases: 18. The CDR3 DNA sequence: TGTGCCAGTAGTATTGGTCTGACAGGGGCGCAGGTTTCAAATACGCAGTATTTT. It translates to CASSIGLTGAQVSNTQYF.

V and J are TRBV18 and TRBJ1-3; the D gene is possibly TRBD1 (5 bases). CDR3 length: 14 amino acids. The V gene lost 2 bases and the J gene lost 4 bases, with 9 bases spanning the gap. Germline lookup yields CDR1 KGHSH and CDR2 LQKENI. The CDR3 reads CASSPRGYGNTIYF. The CDR3 DNA reads TGTGCCAGCTCACCAAGGGGATACGGAAACACCATATATTTT.

The chain recombines TRBV19 with TRBJ2-5; maybe TRBD1 (6 bases). CDR3 size: 14 residues. The V and J ends lost 5 bases and 7 bases respectively, with 17 bases between them. Per the germline V gene, CDR1 is LNHDA and CDR2 is SQIVND (reference sequence). The CDR3 DNA reads as TGTGCCAGTAGTCTTTCACAGGGCCGAAGGACCCAGTACTTC. Its protein is CASSLSQGRRTQYF.

This clone appeared a single time. This rearrangement joins TRBV5-1 to TRBJ2-7, with D tentatively TRBD2 (6 bases). The germline CDR1 and CDR2 sequences are SGHRS and YFSETQ. The CDR3 is made up of 14 amino acids. V lost 4 bases to trimming and J lost 6 bases, with 17 bases between them. CDR3 bases: TGCGCCAGCAGCCCGGGACTCAACCACGGCGAGCAGTACTTC. This codes for CASSPGLNHGEQYF.

V is TRBV18 and J is TRBJ2-2, with 10 bases matching TRBD2. CDR3 length: 17 residues. Germline-derived CDR1 and CDR2 are KGHSH and LQKENI. V shed 2 bases, J shed 3 bases, and the junction held 6 bases outside the gene matches. The CDR3 DNA reads TGTGCCAGCTCACCAACGGCTAGCGGGAGATACACCGGGGAGCTGTTTTTT. It codes for CASSPTASGRYTGELFF. Complete variable domain (other parts from reference TRBV18 and TRBJ2-2): NAGVMQNPRHLVRRRGQEARLRCSPMKGHSHVYWYRQLPEEGLKFMVYLQKENIIDESGMPKERFSAEFPKEGPSILRIQQVVRGDSAAYFCASSPTASGRYTGELFFGEGSRLTVL.

This CDR3 reads CASSSGNTQYF. CDR3 DNA sequence: TGTGCCAGCAGCAGCGGGAATACGCAGTATTTT. J is TRBJ2-3 and V is TRBV5-5, with 7 bases lining up with TRBD2. CDR1 SGHKS and CDR2 YYEKEE come from the germline V gene (reference sequence). V was clipped by 4 bases and J by 7 bases; unmatched bases: 0. The CDR3 runs to 11 residues.